A selection of T cell receptor beta chains follows, all from one sample in a study of cytomegalovirus exposure and HLA in healthy donors. Profiling relied on immunoSEQ multiplex PCR, and the TCRdb table lists in-frame clones only, not all of them. The table lists 250,000 to 350,000 clones, roughly 87% of them singletons. The sample consisted of PBMCs. Receptor source: a woman aged 30 to 39 in good health and CMV-seropositive. Both conserved end residues are part of each CDR3. Each record gives: CDR3 length, V gene, clone size, D gene, J gene, CDR3 DNA, CDR3 protein. A D gene is named only where the DNA matches it firmly. Rows may omit the clone size; those that give it use once, few, many or a size class.

15	TRBV6-5	NA	TRBD2	TRBJ2-5	TGTGCCAGCAGTCAGACGCTAGCGGGAGTAGAGACCCAGTACTTC	CASSQTLAGVETQYF
10	TRBV6-1	NA	NA	TRBJ2-7	TGTGCCAGCAGTGAAGCGGGGTCTTACTTC	CASSEAGSYF
15	TRBV27	NA	NA	TRBJ1-1	TGTGCCAGCAGTTTGTCGGGGAGTCCGAACACTGAAGCTTTCTTT	CASSLSGSPNTEAFF
15	TRBV2	NA	NA	TRBJ2-1	TGTGCCAGCAGTGAAGAGTTAGGGATTACCGATGAGCAGTTCTTC	CASSEELGITDEQFF
11	TRBV21-1	NA	NA	TRBJ2-7	TGTGCCAGCAGCCAGGAGACGGATGAGTACTTC	CASSQETDEYF
15	TRBV2	NA	NA	TRBJ2-2	TGTGCCAGCAGTGGTTTAGGGCGGAACACCGGGGAGCTGTTTTTT	CASSGLGRNTGELFF
14	TRBV7-2	NA	TRBD2	TRBJ2-7	TGTGCCAGCAGCTCGGGACTAGCCCGCCACGAGCAGTACTTC	CASSSGLARHEQYF
15	TRBV4-1	once	TRBD2	TRBJ2-7	TGCGCCAGCAGCCAGGGACTAGCGGGAAGTTACGAGCAGTACTTC	CASSQGLAGSYEQYF
19	TRBV28	NA	TRBD1	TRBJ1-5	TGTGCCAGCAGTCCCGGGTATCGGGACAGCCGAGGGGGCAATCAGCCCCAGCATTTT	CASSPGYRDSRGGNQPQHF
17	TRBV9	NA	NA	TRBJ2-3	TGTGCCAGCAGCGTAGGTTGGGAGCGACAAAGCACAGATACGCAGTATTTT	CASSVGWERQSTDTQYF
15	TRBV4-3	NA	NA	TRBJ2-2	TGCGCCAGCAGCCCGGCCAGGGTGAACACCGGGGAGCTGTTTTTT	CASSPARVNTGELFF
16	TRBV4-3	NA	NA	TRBJ1-6	TGCGCCAGCAGGGATGGGGTCGCCGTTTCTAATTCACCCCTCCACTTT	CASRDGVAVSNSPLHF
15	TRBV7-6	NA	TRBD2	TRBJ2-1	TGTGCCAGCAGCCCGCTCGTAGCGGGGCACAATGAGCAGTTCTTC	CASSPLVAGHNEQFF
15	TRBV5-1	NA	NA	TRBJ2-1	TGCGCCAGCAGCTTAGCTCCGGGGGCCTACAATGAGCAGTTCTTC	CASSLAPGAYNEQFF
14	TRBV7-3	NA	TRBD1	TRBJ2-7	TGTGCCAGCAGCGAGCCCGGGACAGGGACCGAGCAGTACTTC	CASSEPGTGTEQYF
13	TRBV5-4	NA	TRBD2	TRBJ2-1	TGTGCCAGCAGGTCTAGCGGGAGAAATGAGCAGTTCTTC	CASRSSGRNEQFF
14	TRBV30	NA	TRBD2	TRBJ2-3	TGTGCCTGGAGTTTAGGACTAGCGGGGGATACGCAGTATTTT	CAWSLGLAGDTQYF
12	TRBV9	NA	NA	TRBJ2-5	TGTGCCTCCACTAGAGACGAAGAGACCCAGTACTTC	CASTRDEETQYF
14	TRBV11-3	NA	NA	TRBJ2-3	TGTGCCAGCAGCGGGCCGGACAGCACAGATACGCAGTATTTT	CASSGPDSTDTQYF
14	TRBV18	NA	TRBD1	TRBJ2-7	TGTGCCAGCTCATGGGACAGCCTGTCCTACGAGCAGTACTTC	CASSWDSLSYEQYF
17	TRBV4-3	NA	TRBD2	TRBJ2-3	TGCGCCAGCAGCCCCACCCCCCCTAGCGGGATTGTAGATACGCAGTATTTT	CASSPTPPSGIVDTQYF
13	TRBV27	NA	NA	TRBJ1-4	TGTGCCAGCAGTTTATCCCGGGACGAAAAACTGTTTTTT	CASSLSRDEKLFF
15	TRBV9	NA	NA	TRBJ1-2	TGTGCCAGCAGCGTAGGGGGCCCAACGCCGGATGGCTACACCTTC	CASSVGGPTPDGYTF
16	TRBV27	NA	TRBD1	TRBJ2-1	TGTGCCAGCAGTTTATCGTCGGCAGGGGGTTACAATGAGCAGTTCTTC	CASSLSSAGGYNEQFF
11	TRBV14	NA	NA	TRBJ2-1	TGTGCCAGCAGTCGCGAGACTGAGCAGTTCTTC	CASSRETEQFF
10	TRBV20-1	few	NA	TRBJ2-1	TGCAGTGCTTCCGACAATGAGCAGTTCTTC	CSASDNEQFF
16	TRBV4-3	once	NA	TRBJ2-4	TGCGCCAGCAGCCAAGATCGGGGGCCAGCCAAAAACATTCAGTACTTC	CASSQDRGPAKNIQYF
14	TRBV6-5	NA	NA	TRBJ2-7	TGTGCCAGCAGCAGAGGACGGAGCTCCTACGAGCAGTACTTC	CASSRGRSSYEQYF
12	TRBV19	NA	NA	TRBJ1-2	TGTGCCAGTACCCGAGGTGGGGCCGGCTACACCTTC	CASTRGGAGYTF
15	TRBV2	few	NA	TRBJ1-2	TGTGCCAGCAGTGATAATAACGACGCTAACTATGGCTACACCTTC	CASSDNNDANYGYTF
16	TRBV28	NA	TRBD1	TRBJ2-2	TGTGCCAGCAGTTTAACGGGGACAGGGGTTCCCGGGGAGCTGTTTTTT	CASSLTGTGVPGELFF
18	TRBV7-6	NA	TRBD2	TRBJ2-3	TGTGCCAGCAGCTTAGGGTGGACTAGCGGGGGGGTAACAGATACGCAGTATTTT	CASSLGWTSGGVTDTQYF
15	TRBV4-1	NA	NA	TRBJ2-7	TGCGCCAGCAGCCAATCCTTTGGACAGACCTACGAGCAGTACTTC	CASSQSFGQTYEQYF
13	TRBV27	NA	NA	TRBJ2-5	TGTGCCAGCAGATTAGGGTGGGCAGGGACCCAGTACTTC	CASRLGWAGTQYF
15	TRBV28	few	TRBD1	TRBJ1-5	TGTGCCAGCAGTTTATACAGGGGACAGAATCAGCCCCAGCATTTT	CASSLYRGQNQPQHF
13	TRBV15	NA	NA	TRBJ2-1	TGTGCCACCAGCAGAGGGGGGAACAATGAGCAGTTCTTC	CATSRGGNNEQFF
13	TRBV27	NA	NA	TRBJ2-7	TGTGCCAGCAGATCCACGACAGACTACGAGCAGTACTTC	CASRSTTDYEQYF
14	TRBV5-1	NA	TRBD1	TRBJ1-1	TGCGCCAGCAGCCATGACAGGGGAGGCACTGAAGCTTTCTTT	CASSHDRGGTEAFF
15	TRBV7-6	NA	NA	TRBJ2-1	TGTGCCAGCAGCTTAGAGGGAAGCTCCTACAATGAGCAGTTCTTC	CASSLEGSSYNEQFF
18	TRBV5-1	NA	TRBD2	TRBJ2-1	TGCGCCAGCAGCTTGGCCGTTGTGGCTAGCGGGGGTTACAATGAGCAGTTCTTC	CASSLAVVASGGYNEQFF
14	TRBV11-1	NA	TRBD1	TRBJ2-5	TGTGCCAGCAGCTTGACAGGGTCGTGGGAGACCCAGTACTTC	CASSLTGSWETQYF
11	TRBV5-6	NA	NA	TRBJ1-2	TGTGCCAGCAGCTCGGACATATCCTACACCTTC	CASSSDISYTF
18	TRBV27	NA	TRBD1	TRBJ2-1	TGTGCCAGCAGTTCCACCGGTACAGGGGGCGGATTTTACAATGAGCAGTTCTTC	CASSSTGTGGGFYNEQFF
15	TRBV27	once	NA	TRBJ2-6	TGTGCCAGCAGTCCTCTGGTCGGTGGGGCCAACGTCCTGACTTTC	CASSPLVGGANVLTF
15	TRBV5-4	NA	NA	TRBJ2-5	TGTGCCAGCAGCCCGGGTTGGGGGGAGAAGGAGACCCAGTACTTC	CASSPGWGEKETQYF
16	TRBV2	NA	NA	TRBJ2-1	TGTGCCAACAGAAGATCTGGAGTATTGTTGGACAATGAGCAGTTCTTC	CANRRSGVLLDNEQFF
15	TRBV7-2	few	TRBD1	TRBJ2-7	TGTGCCAGCAGCTTAGTGAGTCGACAGGGCGGAGAGCAGTACTTC	CASSLVSRQGGEQYF
13	TRBV6-5	once	TRBD1	TRBJ2-3	TGTGCCAGCAGAAAGGCAGGGGGTGATACGCAGTATTTT	CASRKAGGDTQYF
11	TRBV28	NA	NA	TRBJ1-1	TGTGCCAGCAGTTTATACAGGAGAGCTTTCTTT	CASSLYRRAFF
13	TRBV11-2	few	NA	TRBJ1-1	TGTGCCAGCAGCTTAGTATTGAACACTGAAGCTTTCTTT	CASSLVLNTEAFF
12	TRBV9	NA	TRBD2	TRBJ2-1	TGTGCCAGCAGCACCACTAGCGGGAGGGCGTTCTTC	CASSTTSGRAFF
14	TRBV7-9	NA	NA	TRBJ2-5	TGTGCCAGCAGCTTACAGGAGCTACAAGAGACCCAGTACTTC	CASSLQELQETQYF
16	TRBV28	NA	TRBD1	TRBJ2-5	TGTGCCAGCAGTCCAACACAGGGGGCCCTCCAAGAGACCCAGTACTTC	CASSPTQGALQETQYF
14	TRBV6-5	NA	TRBD1	TRBJ2-1	TGTGCCAGCAGCCCCGGGACAGGTTACAATGAGCAGTTCTTC	CASSPGTGYNEQFF
13	TRBV12-2	few	NA	TRBJ1-1	TGTGCAAGTCGCTTAATTTCAGGCACTGAAGCTTTCTTT	CASRLISGTEAFF
17	TRBV27	NA	NA	TRBJ2-7	TGTGCCAGCCCACTAGGGGTCTTCGGACTGATCCCTTACGAGCAGTACTTC	CASPLGVFGLIPYEQYF
13	TRBV4-3	NA	NA	TRBJ2-1	TGCGCCAGCAGCCAAGATTCTAGCGCTGAGCAGTTCTTC	CASSQDSSAEQFF